These T cell receptor beta chains were read from a single sample in a study of CD4 T cells in relation to SARS-CoV-2 and coronaviruses. TCRdb keeps only in-frame clones here, not all; method: immunoSEQ multiplex PCR. The sample includes about 18,000 clones, about 80% seen only once; the top ten take roughly a tenth. Their antigen targets remain unknown. The sample comprised CD4+ T cells from PBMCs, cultured in vitro. All receptors come from a human donor in good health. Each CDR3 is given with its conserved first and last residue. The order of the fields is D gene, clone size, J gene, V gene, CDR3 DNA, CDR3 protein. A D gene is named only where the DNA matches it firmly. Size tells how often a clone was seen (once, few, many) or the class of an expanded clone, and some rows leave it out.

>-|-|TRBJ2-1|TRBV5-4
TGTGCCAGCAGCGCCCCATGGACTGGAAACAATGAGCAGTTCTTC
CASSAPWTGNNEQFF
>TRBD2|once|TRBJ2-1|TRBV7-2
TGTGCCAGCAGCTTAGTAGCCCGGGAGGCTGAGCAGTTCTTC
CASSLVAREAEQFF
>-|-|TRBJ1-1|TRBV19
TGTGCCAGTAGTGAGCGCTGGGGAACGAACACTGAAGCTTTCTTT
CASSERWGTNTEAFF
>TRBD2|-|TRBJ2-3|TRBV7-7
TGTGCCAGCAGCCCCCAACTAGCGGCTCCCGGCGGTACGCAGTATTTT
CASSPQLAAPGGTQYF
>-|-|TRBJ2-5|TRBV4-3
TGCGCCAGCAGCCAAGGGTCAGGGAACCAAAAGACCCAGTACTTC
CASSQGSGNQKTQYF
>-|-|TRBJ2-3|TRBV2
TGTGCCAGCACCCCCCTACGAATCGGAGATACGCAGTATTTT
CASTPLRIGDTQYF
>TRBD1|-|TRBJ2-7|TRBV7-3
TGTGCCAGCAGCCGGGACAGGGAAGACGAGCAGTACTTC
CASSRDREDEQYF
>TRBD2|-|TRBJ2-1|TRBV6-5
TGTGCCAGTAAGCTAGCGGGGGGTCACAATGAGCAGTTCTTC
CASKLAGGHNEQFF
>-|-|TRBJ1-6|TRBV2
TGTGCCAGCCAAGACAGGAGCTCCTATAATTCACCCCTCCACTTT
CASQDRSSYNSPLHF
>TRBD1|-|TRBJ1-4|TRBV10-3
TGTGCCTCGGGGGGACAGGGTAATGAAAAACTGTTTTTT
CASGGQGNEKLFF
>-|-|TRBJ2-7|TRBV18
TGTGCCAGCTCACTTGGGGAATCCTACGAGCAGTACTTC
CASSLGESYEQYF
>TRBD1|-|TRBJ2-7|TRBV7-8
TGTGCCAGCAGCTTGGAGGGACAGGGGTACCACGAGCAGTACTTC
CASSLEGQGYHEQYF
>-|-|TRBJ2-5|TRBV20-1
TGCAGTGCTAGTAGCCCCAGGGGTAGGCAGGAGACCCAGTACTTC
CSASSPRGRQETQYF
>TRBD2|-|TRBJ2-3|TRBV5-4
TGTGCCAGCAGCACCAGAGCGGGGGGGACCACAGATACGCAGTATTTT
CASSTRAGGTTDTQYF
>-|-|TRBJ1-6|TRBV2
TGTGCCAGCAGGGACCGTGAGACCTATAATTCACCCCTCCACTTT
CASRDRETYNSPLHF
>-|-|TRBJ2-4|TRBV4-3
TGCGCCAGCAGCCAGAACACCGGGGGCATTCAGTACTTC
CASSQNTGGIQYF
>TRBD1|-|TRBJ1-1|TRBV6-5
TGTGCCAGCAGGCCGACAGGGGGGGTGAACACTGAAGCTTTCTTT
CASRPTGGVNTEAFF
>-|-|TRBJ2-5|TRBV11-2
TGTGCCAGCAGCTTAGACCTAAGACATTCGGATTACTTC
CASSLDLRHSDYF
>-|-|TRBJ1-2|TRBV23-1
TGCGCCAGCAGTCCCTTCTACTATGGCTACACCTTC
CASSPFYYGYTF
>-|-|TRBJ1-1|TRBV6-2/TRBV6-3
TGTGCCAGCAGCCCCCTGATGGACAGAGCTAAAACCACTGAAGCTTTCTTT
CASSPLMDRAKTTEAFF
>-|-|TRBJ1-2|TRBV7-2
TGTGCCAGCAGCTTATATTCTTCGGGGGCCGGTGGCTACACCTTC
CASSLYSSGAGGYTF
>TRBD2|once|TRBJ2-7|TRBV6-4
TGTGCCAGCATCACTAGCGGGAGGGAAACCTACGAGCAGTACTTC
CASITSGRETYEQYF
>TRBD1|-|TRBJ1-4|TRBV19
TGTGCCAGTGTGGGACAGTTGGAAAAACTGTTTTTT
CASVGQLEKLFF
>-|-|TRBJ1-6|TRBV30
TGTGCCTGGACCGCGGGACGCCAAAATTCACCCCTCCACTTT
CAWTAGRQNSPLHF
>-|-|TRBJ1-1|TRBV4-3
TGCGCCAGCAGCCAAGATACAGCGAACACTGAAGCTTTCTTT
CASSQDTANTEAFF
>-|-|TRBJ2-6|TRBV5-1
TGCGCCAGCAGCTTGGCCGACCCTTTTACAGGGTCCGACTCTGGGGCCAACGTCCTGACTTTC
CASSLADPFTGSDSGANVLTF